A single T cell receptor (beta chain) is shown here with its context. Germline V gene data show CDR1 as SGHTA and CDR2 as FQGTGA. The CDR3 has 17 residues. For each CDR3 protein, TCRdb gives one entry from its re-call of the 5' RACE reads, without DNA. The sample data list 550,000 to 600,000 distinct CDR3 sequences. These data come from a study of T cells expressing NK-cell markers. Overall study context: It was sorted CD3+CD56+NKG2C+, CD3+CD56+NKG2C- and CD3+CD56-NKG2C+ T cells that supplied the TCR beta repertoires.

The chain carries TRBV7-3 and TRBJ2-3. The sample was blood T cells: a sorted CD56 or NKG2C T cell subset, CD4+ or CD8+ T cells, or bulk PBMC T cells (not recorded which). The TCR sequence derives from a man aged 18 to 30 in good health. The CDR3 loop reads CASSPTFAETITDTQYF.